These 5 T cell receptor beta chains share one sample of origin, sequenced in a study of blood T cell repertoires in COVID-19. Clones were read by immunoSEQ multiplex PCR, and TCRdb kept only the in-frame ones, dropping some. The profile shows 45,000 or so clones, 87% of them singletons. Material: peripheral blood. Every receptor here comes from a woman older than 75 with active COVID-19.

The CDR3 region is CASSPLPPNSNEKLFF. The DNA for the CDR3 is TGTGCCAGCTCCCCCCTACCGCCAAACTCTAATGAAAAACTGTTTTTT. This chain uses TRBV27 with TRBJ1-4; no firm D call. The V and J ends lost 8 bases and 3 bases respectively, with 19 bases between them. Germline V lookup: CDR1 MNHEY, CDR2 SMNVEV (reference sequence). CDR3 length equals 16 residues.

The gene calls are TRBV2 and TRBJ2-3; D remains ambiguous. Trimming shortened V by 8 bases and J by 2 bases, and 14 bases separated the two germline ends. The CDR3 is made up of 14 amino acids. Germline-derived CDR1 and CDR2 are SNHLY and FYNNEI. In DNA form, the CDR3 reads TGTGCCAGCGGTTACTTGAAAAACACAGATACGCAGTATTTT. Its translation is CASGYLKNTDTQYF. The full variable domain, with the rest looked up from reference TRBV2 and TRBJ2-3, is EPEVTQTPSHQVTQMGQEVILRCVPISNHLYFYWYRQILGQKVEFLVSFYNNEISEKSEIFDDQFSVERPDGSNFTLKIRSTKLEDSAMYFCASGYLKNTDTQYFGPGTRLTVL.

This chain joins TRBV11-2 and TRBJ2-5; 9 bases match TRBD2. V lost 7 bases, J lost 1 base, and 10 bases stayed unmatched. Germline V gene data show CDR1 as SGHAT and CDR2 as FQNNGV. The CDR3 covers 16 residues. CDR3 nucleotides: TGTGCCAGCACCCCGGTGGGCGGGGGGGCCCAAGAGACCCAGTACTTC. Translation: CASTPVGGGAQETQYF.

V gene TRBV6-4 combines with J gene TRBJ1-6; 8 nucleotides match TRBD1. Unmatched junction bases numbered 5, after V lost 6 bases and J lost 1 base. The CDR3 has 16 amino acids. The germline V gene encodes CDR1 MRHNA and CDR2 SNTAGT. The CDR3 region is CASRAGGASYNSPLHF. Here the CDR3 DNA reads TGTGCCAGCAGAGCAGGGGGCGCATCCTATAATTCACCCCTCCACTTT.

In its sample, this clone was seen once. The chain is built from TRBV29-1 and TRBJ1-1; 11 bases line up with TRBD1. The CDR3 consists of 14 residues. From germline, CDR1 is SQVTM and CDR2 ANQGSEA. V was pared by 6 bases and J by 0 bases, with 3 bases of the junction left unmatched. The CDR3 here is CSVGQGVMNTEAFF. CDR3 bases: TGCAGCGTGGGACAGGGGGTGATGAACACTGAAGCTTTCTTT. Filled out from reference TRBV29-1 and TRBJ1-1, the complete variable domain reads SAVISQKPSRDICQRGTSLTIQCQVDSQVTMMFWYRQQPGQSLTLIATANQGSEATYESGFVIDKFPISRPNLTFSTLTVSNMSPEDSSIYLCSVGQGVMNTEAFFGQGTRLTVV.